The T cell receptor beta chain described here comes from a study of CD8 T cells in ankylosing spondylitis. Study-wide results and caveats: There was reportedly significant enrichment of clones that were disease-linked in matched ankylosing spondylitis synovial fluid.

Comments on this clonotype: Its antigen is not identified.

In TCRdb, the 5' RACE reads were re-called with MiXCR into one record per CDR3 protein. The sample contains 50,000 to 70,000 distinct CDR3 sequences, approximately 6% of which appear only once. CDR1 and CDR2 from the germline V gene are SNHLY and FYNNEI. With 7 bases clipped from V and 2 bases from J, the junction kept 8 bases outside the gene matches. The CDR3 runs 14 residues. The rearrangement joins TRBV2 to TRBJ2-7; 7 bases are shared with TRBD2. Material for sequencing was synovial fluid, either unsorted or a sorted T cell fraction (not recorded which). This TCR was sampled from a male donor with ankylosing spondylitis. This chain's CDR3 is CASTRRAGTYEQYF. The CDR3 nucleotides are TGTGCCAGCACCCGCCGAGCGGGAACCTACGAGCAGTACTTC.